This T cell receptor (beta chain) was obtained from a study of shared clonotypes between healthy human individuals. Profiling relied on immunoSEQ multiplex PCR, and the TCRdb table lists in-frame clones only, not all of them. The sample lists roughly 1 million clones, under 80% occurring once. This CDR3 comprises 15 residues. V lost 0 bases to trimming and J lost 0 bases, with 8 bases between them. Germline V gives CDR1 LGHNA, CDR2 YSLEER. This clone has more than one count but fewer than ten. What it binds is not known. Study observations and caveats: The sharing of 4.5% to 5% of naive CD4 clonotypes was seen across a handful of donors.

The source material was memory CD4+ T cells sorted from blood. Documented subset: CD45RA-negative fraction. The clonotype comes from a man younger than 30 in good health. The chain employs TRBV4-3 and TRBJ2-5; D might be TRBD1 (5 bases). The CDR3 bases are TGCGCCAGCAGCCAAGATTGGGGCAACCAAGAGACCCAGTACTTC. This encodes CASSQDWGNQETQYF.